The clone carrying this T cell receptor beta chain was counted between two and nine times. Its target is unknown. Participants comprised healthy donors of bone marrow. Both 60 Vbeta primers and 13 Jbeta primers went into the PCR. Sequencing was performed with immunoSEQ multiplex PCR; in TCRdb, only in-frame clones are kept and a portion is missing. The sample yields approximately 160,000 clones, about 80% seen once. The V gene end was trimmed by 3 bases and the J gene end by 0 bases; junction bases not matched to a gene: 9. Germline V gives CDR1 GTSNPN, CDR2 SVGIG (reference sequence). This CDR3 spans 17 amino acids. This entry belongs to a study of cytomegalovirus exposure and HLA in healthy donors. Study-wide results and limits: Reportedly, diagnosis of cytomegalovirus status by the classifier showed high specificity and sensitivity. The authors later linked a missense DCLRE1C variant to TCR beta V- and J-gene trimming. The authors listed 150 to 200 TCR beta chains as cytomegalovirus-associated.

The chain carries TRBV30 and TRBJ1-5; 9 bases are a match to TRBD1. This sequence originates from a woman in her thirties in good health and CMV-seropositive. Material for sequencing was PBMCs. The CDR3 sequence: CAWSPRWTGASNQPQHF. CDR3 sequence (DNA): TGTGCCTGGAGCCCTCGTTGGACAGGGGCTAGCAATCAGCCCCAGCATTTT.